This T cell receptor (beta chain) stems from a study of blood T cell repertoires in COVID-19. Assay: immunoSEQ multiplex PCR; the TCRdb copy retains only in-frame clones and omits some. Of some 300,000 clones listed, approximately 84% are singletons. Sample: PBMCs or T cells enriched from blood (not recorded which). This sequence was found in a woman in her twenties or thirties who had recovered from COVID-19.

CDR3 in amino acids: CASRQTGSNQPQHF. The CDR3 bases are TGTGCCAGCAGACAAACAGGTAGCAATCAGCCCCAGCATTTT. The chain combines TRBV6-5 with TRBJ1-5; perhaps TRBD1 as D (5 bases). The length of the CDR3 is 14 residues. V gave up 6 bases and J gave up 0 bases, with 9 bases separating them. Germline assignment: CDR1 MNHEY and CDR2 SVGAGI.